This TCR beta chain was sequenced during a study of cytomegalovirus exposure and HLA in healthy donors. Turning to the study itself: A subsequent analysis stated that the 120 or so validation repertoires were run on the same platform as the roughly 670 first-cohort repertoires.

Germline V gene lookup returns CDR1 LNHDA and CDR2 SQIVND (reference sequence). The CDR3 contains 13 residues. J lost 7 bases, V lost 6 bases, and 7 bases had no gene match. Produced via immunoSEQ multiplex PCR; TCRdb's table is partial and in-frame only. The sample lists some 88,000 clones, roughly 96% occurring once. The chain combines TRBV19 with TRBJ1-2, with 8 bases identical to TRBD1. The sequenced sample consisted of PBMCs. The sequence derives from a man aged 18 to 30 in good health and CMV-seronegative. In DNA form, the CDR3 reads TGTGCCAGTAGGGCGGACAGGGCCGGTGGCTACACCTTC. This translates into CASRADRAGGYTF.